This TCR beta chain was sequenced during a study of graft-versus-host responses after intestinal transplantation (dated by TCRdb to the early 2020s). General notes on the study: The transplants that recipients received were multivisceral, liver-intestinal, or isolated intestinal. Anti-thymocyte globulin induction was given to all recipients, followed by maintenance tacrolimus and steroids for about 3 years. After intestinal transplantation, graft-versus-host and host-versus-graft alloreactive T cell clones were followed in the graft, circulation and bone marrow using bulk TCR-beta CDR3 sequencing. A cohort of 24 intestinal transplant recipients, including one retransplant, was enrolled, and a few patients lacking pretransplant specimens were excluded. Instead of going to the commercial service, samples from a few later patients were sequenced in-house on an Illumina MiSeq and processed with MiXCR. To identify alloreactive clones, pre-transplant mixed lymphocyte reaction products were sequenced and compared with unstimulated pre-transplant donor and recipient T cells. Donor T cell macrochimerism was defined as a peak of at least 4% donor T cells among recipient peripheral blood mononuclear cells. Overall study results and their limits: The relatively low number and heterogeneity of intestinal transplant patients limited the conclusions. GvH clones turned up in recipient bone marrow, with some appearing earlier in ileal mucosa or blood, a pattern consistent with an intestinal mucosal origin. In the allografts of patients with donor T cell macrochimerism, GvH to HvG T cell clonal ratios were high. Early after transplant, peak levels of circulating GvH clones were associated with declines in HvG clones.

The library was produced with the immunoSEQ multiplex PCR assay. For most patients, high-throughput TCR-beta CDR3 sequencing of genomic DNA was performed by Adaptive Biotechnologies. In the authors' own workflow: Adaptive's ImmunoSEQ software was the source of the TCR sequencing data for about 17 patients, while a few other patients were processed with MiXCR and VDJtools. CDR3 nucleotide sequences shared by donor and recipient were removed because the origin of these sequences could not be assigned. Alloreactive clones required at least 2-fold expansion over unstimulated cells and minimum CFSE-low frequency of 0.002% (template counts) or 0.001% (read counts). Mappable clones were those detected in sequenced pre-transplant spleen, lymph node, or MLR CFSE-low populations of the donor or recipient. The cumulative frequency of alloreactive clones was calculated as a percentage of all sequences, weighted by copy number. TCRdb mirrors the immuneACCESS table, restricted to in-frame sequences. Some clones are absent from its copies; in checked studies, under half trace to an unresolved V gene, and the reason for the others is unknown. V and J calls and clone size are given by that table; D and trimming were obtained from the DNA. The sample table shows 85,000 to 100,000 clones, and around 86% are seen once. The leading ten clones occupy approximately 1.5% of the sample.

With respect to this clone: What this receptor recognizes is not known. There are no base qualities to consult, and no much larger clone falls within one base.

Reading the germline V gene (reference sequence) gives CDR1 DFQATT and CDR2 SNEGSKA. The CDR3, cysteine through phenylalanine, is 11 amino acids long. The entry retains the CDR3 DNA only, 33 bases that are in frame from base 1. Trimming at the junction amounts to 4 bases on V and 6 bases on J, and the germline ends lie 6 bases apart. Blood samples were collected up to 4 times in the first month after transplant and then at least monthly when available. The sequencing here drew on PBMCs, taken 255 days after intestinal transplant. The source of this sequence is a human patient who received an intestinal transplant, so some T cells may come from the graft donor. The chain uses TRBV20-1 and TRBJ2-2; confidence is insufficient to name the D gene. CDR3 region: CSAIGAGELFF. The nucleotides read TGCAGTGCTATCGGTGCCGGGGAGCTGTTTTTT.